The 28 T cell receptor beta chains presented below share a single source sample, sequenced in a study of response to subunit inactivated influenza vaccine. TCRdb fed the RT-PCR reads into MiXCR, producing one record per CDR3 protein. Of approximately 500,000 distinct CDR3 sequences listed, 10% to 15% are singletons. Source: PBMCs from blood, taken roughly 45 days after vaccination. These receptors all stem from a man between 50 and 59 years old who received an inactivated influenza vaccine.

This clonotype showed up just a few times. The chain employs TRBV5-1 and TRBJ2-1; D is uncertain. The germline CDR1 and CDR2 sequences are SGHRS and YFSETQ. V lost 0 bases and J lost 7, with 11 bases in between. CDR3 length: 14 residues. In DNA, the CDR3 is TGCGCCAGCAGCTTGGAGACAAGTTTGAATGAGCAGTTCTTC. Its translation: CASSLETSLNEQFF.

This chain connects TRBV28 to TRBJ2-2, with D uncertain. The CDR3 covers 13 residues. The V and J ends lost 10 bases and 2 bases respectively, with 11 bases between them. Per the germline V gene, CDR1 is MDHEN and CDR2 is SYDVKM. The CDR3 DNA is TGTGCCACCCGCCCTGACAACACCGGGGAGCTGTTTTTT. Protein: CATRPDNTGELFF.

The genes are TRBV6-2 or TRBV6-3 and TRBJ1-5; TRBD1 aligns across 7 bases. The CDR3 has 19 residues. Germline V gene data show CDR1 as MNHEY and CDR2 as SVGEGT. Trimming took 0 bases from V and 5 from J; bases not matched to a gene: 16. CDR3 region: CASSYSSGGGGLGYQPQHF. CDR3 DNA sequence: TGTGCCAGCAGTTACTCGAGTGGAGGGGGCGGGTTGGGGTATCAGCCCCAGCATTTT.

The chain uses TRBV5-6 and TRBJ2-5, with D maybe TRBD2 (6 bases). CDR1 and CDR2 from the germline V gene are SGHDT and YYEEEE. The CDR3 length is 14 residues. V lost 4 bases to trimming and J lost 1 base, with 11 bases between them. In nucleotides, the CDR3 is TGTGCCAGCAGCCGGAGGGCCCTCCAAGAGACCCAGTACTTC. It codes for CASSRRALQETQYF.

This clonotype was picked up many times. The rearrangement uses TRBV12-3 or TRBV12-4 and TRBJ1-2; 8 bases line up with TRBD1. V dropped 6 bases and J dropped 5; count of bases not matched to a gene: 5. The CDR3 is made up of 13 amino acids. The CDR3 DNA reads TGTGCCAGCAGCCCACAGGGGGGTTATGGCTACACCTTC. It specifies CASSPQGGYGYTF.

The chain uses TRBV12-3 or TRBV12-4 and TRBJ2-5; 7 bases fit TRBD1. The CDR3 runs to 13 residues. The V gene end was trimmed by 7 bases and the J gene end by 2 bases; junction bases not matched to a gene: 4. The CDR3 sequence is CASTRGQQETQYF. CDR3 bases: TGTGCCAGCACCCGGGGACAGCAAGAGACCCAGTACTTC.

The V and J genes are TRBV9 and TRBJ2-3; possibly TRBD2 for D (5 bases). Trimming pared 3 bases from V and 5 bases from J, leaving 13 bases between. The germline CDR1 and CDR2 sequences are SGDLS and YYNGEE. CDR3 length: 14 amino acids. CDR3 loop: CASSGGLSEDTQYF. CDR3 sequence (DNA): TGTGCCAGCAGCGGCGGACTCAGCGAAGATACGCAGTATTTT.

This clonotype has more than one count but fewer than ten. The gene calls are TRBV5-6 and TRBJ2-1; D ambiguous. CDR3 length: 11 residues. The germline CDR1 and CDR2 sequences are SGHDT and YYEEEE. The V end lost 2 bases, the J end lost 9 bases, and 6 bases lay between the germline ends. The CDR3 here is CASSLRAEQFF. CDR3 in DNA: TGTGCCAGCAGCTTACGGGCTGAGCAGTTCTTC.

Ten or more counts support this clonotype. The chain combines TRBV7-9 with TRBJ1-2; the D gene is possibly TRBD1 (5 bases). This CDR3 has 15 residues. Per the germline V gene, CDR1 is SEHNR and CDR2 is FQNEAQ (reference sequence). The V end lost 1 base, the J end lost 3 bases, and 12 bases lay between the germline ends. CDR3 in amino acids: CASSLGGGEHYGYTF. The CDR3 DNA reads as TGTGCCAGCAGCTTAGGCGGAGGGGAGCACTATGGCTACACCTTC. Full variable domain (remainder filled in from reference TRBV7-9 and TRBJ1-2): DTGVSQNPRHKITKRGQNVTFRCDPISEHNRLYWYRQTLGQGPEFLTYFQNEAQLEKSRLLSDRFSAERPKGSFSTLEIQRTEQGDSAMYLCASSLGGGEHYGYTFGSGTRLTVV.

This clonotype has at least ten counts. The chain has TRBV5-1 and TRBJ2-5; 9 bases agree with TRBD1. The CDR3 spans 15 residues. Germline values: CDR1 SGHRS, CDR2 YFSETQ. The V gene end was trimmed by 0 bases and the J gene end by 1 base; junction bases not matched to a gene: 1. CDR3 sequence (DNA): TGCGCCAGCAGCTTGGCGGGACAGGGCCAAGAGACCCAGTACTTC. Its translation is CASSLAGQGQETQYF.

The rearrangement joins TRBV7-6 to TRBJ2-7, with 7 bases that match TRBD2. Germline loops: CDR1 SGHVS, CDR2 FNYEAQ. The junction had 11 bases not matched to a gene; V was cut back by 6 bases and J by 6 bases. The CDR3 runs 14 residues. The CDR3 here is CASSAAGASSEQYF. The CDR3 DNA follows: TGTGCCAGCAGTGCGGCGGGAGCATCTTCCGAGCAGTACTTC.

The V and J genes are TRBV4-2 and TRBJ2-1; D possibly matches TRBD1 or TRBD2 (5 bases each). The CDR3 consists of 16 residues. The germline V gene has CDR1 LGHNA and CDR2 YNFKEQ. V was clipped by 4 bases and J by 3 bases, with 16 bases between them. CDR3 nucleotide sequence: TGTGCCAGCAGCCGGGTGGGGGACGGAATCTACAATGAGCAGTTCTTC. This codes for CASSRVGDGIYNEQFF.

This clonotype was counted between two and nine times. The CDR3 loop reads CASSATGRTEAFF. In DNA form, the CDR3 reads TGTGCCAGCAGTGCAACAGGGCGTACTGAAGCTTTCTTT. The chain is built from TRBV27 and TRBJ1-1; D possibly corresponds to TRBD1 (6 bases). Trimming shortened V by 5 bases and J by 5 bases, and 12 bases separated the two germline ends. This CDR3 contains 13 residues. CDR1 is MNHEY, CDR2 SMNVEV, per germline (reference sequence).

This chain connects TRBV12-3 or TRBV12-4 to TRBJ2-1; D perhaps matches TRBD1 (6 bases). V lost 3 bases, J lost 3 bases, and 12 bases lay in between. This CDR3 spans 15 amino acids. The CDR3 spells CASSFSGENYNEQFF. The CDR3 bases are TGTGCCAGCAGTTTTTCAGGGGAGAACTACAATGAGCAGTTCTTC.

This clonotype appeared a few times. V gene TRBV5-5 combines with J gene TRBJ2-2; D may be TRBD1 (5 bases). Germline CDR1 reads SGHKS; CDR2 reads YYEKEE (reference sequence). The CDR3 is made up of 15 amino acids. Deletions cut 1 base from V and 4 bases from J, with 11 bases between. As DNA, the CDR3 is TGTGCCAGCAGCTTGAGGCGTCAGGGCACCGGGGAGCTGTTTTTT. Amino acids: CASSLRRQGTGELFF.

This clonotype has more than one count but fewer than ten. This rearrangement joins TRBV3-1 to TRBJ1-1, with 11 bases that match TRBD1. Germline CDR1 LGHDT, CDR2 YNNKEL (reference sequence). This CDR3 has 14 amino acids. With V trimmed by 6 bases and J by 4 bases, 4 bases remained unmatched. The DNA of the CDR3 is TGTGCCAGCAGGAGGACAGGGGGCGGCACTGAAGCTTTCTTT. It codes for CASRRTGGGTEAFF.

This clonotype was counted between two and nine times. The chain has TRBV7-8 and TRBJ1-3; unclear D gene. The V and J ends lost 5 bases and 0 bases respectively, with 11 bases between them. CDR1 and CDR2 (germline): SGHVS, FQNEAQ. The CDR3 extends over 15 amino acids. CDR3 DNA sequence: TGTGCCAGCAGCCATAACCGGATCTCTGGAAACACCATATATTTT. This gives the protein CASSHNRISGNTIYF.

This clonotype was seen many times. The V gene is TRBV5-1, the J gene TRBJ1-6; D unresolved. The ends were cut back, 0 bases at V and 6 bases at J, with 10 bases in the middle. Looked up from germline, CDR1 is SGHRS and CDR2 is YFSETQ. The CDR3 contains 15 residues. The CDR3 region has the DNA TGCGCCAGCAGCTTGGATTGGGGTGTTAATTCACCCCTCCACTTT. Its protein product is CASSLDWGVNSPLHF.

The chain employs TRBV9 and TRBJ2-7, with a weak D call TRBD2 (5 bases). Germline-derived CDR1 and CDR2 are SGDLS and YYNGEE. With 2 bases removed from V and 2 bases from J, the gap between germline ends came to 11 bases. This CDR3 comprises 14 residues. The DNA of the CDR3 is TGTGCCAGCAGCGTCAGCGGCAGGACCTACGAGCAGTACTTC. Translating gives CASSVSGRTYEQYF.

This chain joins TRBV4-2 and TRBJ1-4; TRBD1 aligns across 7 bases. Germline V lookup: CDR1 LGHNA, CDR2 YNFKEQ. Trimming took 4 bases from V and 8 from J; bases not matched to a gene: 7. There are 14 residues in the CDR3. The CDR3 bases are TGTGCCAGCAGCCCTGGGGACAGAGAAGAAAAACTGTTTTTT. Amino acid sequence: CASSPGDREEKLFF.

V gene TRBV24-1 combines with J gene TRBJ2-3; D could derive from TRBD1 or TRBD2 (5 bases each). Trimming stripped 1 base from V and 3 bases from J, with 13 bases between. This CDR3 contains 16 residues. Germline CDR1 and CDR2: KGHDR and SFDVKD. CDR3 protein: CATSDFEGTGTDTQYF. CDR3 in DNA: TGTGCCACCAGTGATTTCGAGGGGACCGGGACAGATACGCAGTATTTT.

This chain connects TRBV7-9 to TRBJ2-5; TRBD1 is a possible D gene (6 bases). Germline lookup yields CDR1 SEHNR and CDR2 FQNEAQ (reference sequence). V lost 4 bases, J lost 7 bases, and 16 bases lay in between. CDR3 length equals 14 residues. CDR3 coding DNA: TGTGCCAGCAGCTACAGCGACAGGTGGGGGACCCAGTACTTC. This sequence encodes CASSYSDRWGTQYF. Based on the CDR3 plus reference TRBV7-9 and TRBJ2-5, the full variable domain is DTGVSQNPRHKITKRGQNVTFRCDPISEHNRLYWYRQTLGQGPEFLTYFQNEAQLEKSRLLSDRFSAERPKGSFSTLEIQRTEQGDSAMYLCASSYSDRWGTQYFGPGTRLLVL.

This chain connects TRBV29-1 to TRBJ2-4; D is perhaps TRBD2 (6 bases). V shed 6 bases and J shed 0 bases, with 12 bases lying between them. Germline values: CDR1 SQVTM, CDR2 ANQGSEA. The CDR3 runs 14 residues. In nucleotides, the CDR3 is TGCAGCGTAGCTAGCGTACTAGCCAAAAACATTCAGTACTTC. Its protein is CSVASVLAKNIQYF.

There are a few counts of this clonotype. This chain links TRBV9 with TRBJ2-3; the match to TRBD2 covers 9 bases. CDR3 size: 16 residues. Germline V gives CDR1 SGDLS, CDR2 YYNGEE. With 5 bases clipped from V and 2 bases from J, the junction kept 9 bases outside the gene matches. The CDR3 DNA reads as TGTGCCAGCAGTGCAAGCGGGAGGTGGGTCACAGATACGCAGTATTTT. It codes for CASSASGRWVTDTQYF.

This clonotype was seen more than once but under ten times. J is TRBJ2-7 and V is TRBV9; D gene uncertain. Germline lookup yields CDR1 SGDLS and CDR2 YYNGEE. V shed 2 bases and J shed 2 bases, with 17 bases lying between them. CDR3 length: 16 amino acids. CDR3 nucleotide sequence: TGTGCCAGCAGCGTTAGCTCCGGGTCCTCACCCTACGAGCAGTACTTC. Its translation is CASSVSSGSSPYEQYF.

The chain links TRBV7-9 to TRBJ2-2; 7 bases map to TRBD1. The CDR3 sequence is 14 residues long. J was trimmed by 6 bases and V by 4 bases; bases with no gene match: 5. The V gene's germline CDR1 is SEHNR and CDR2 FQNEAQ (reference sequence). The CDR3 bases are TGTGCCAGCAGCTCGTCAGGGGGTGCCGGGGAGCTGTTTTTT. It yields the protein CASSSSGGAGELFF.

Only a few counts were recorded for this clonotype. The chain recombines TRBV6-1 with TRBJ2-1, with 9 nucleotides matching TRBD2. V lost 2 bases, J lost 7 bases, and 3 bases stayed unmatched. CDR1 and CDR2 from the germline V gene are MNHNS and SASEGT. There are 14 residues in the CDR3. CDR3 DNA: TGTGCCAGCAGTGAACTAGCGGGGTTAAATGAGCAGTTCTTC. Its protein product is CASSELAGLNEQFF.

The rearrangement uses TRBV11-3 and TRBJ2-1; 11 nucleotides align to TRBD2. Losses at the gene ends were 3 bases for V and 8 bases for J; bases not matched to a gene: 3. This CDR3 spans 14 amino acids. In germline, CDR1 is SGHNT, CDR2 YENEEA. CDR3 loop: CASSFSGGAHEQFF. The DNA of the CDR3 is TGTGCCAGCAGCTTTAGCGGGGGGGCCCATGAGCAGTTCTTC.